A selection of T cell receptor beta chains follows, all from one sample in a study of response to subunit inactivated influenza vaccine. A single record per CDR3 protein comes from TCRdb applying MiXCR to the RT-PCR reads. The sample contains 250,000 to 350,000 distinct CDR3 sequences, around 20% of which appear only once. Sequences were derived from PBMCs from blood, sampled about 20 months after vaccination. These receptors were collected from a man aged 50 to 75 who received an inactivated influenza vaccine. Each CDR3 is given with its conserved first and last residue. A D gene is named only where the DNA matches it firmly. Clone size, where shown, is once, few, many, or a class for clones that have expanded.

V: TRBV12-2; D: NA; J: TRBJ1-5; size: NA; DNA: TGTGCAAGTCGAAAAGGGTGTCAGCCCCAGCATTTT; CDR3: CASRKGCQPQHF
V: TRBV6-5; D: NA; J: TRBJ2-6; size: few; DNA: TGTGCCAGCAGTTACTCGGGGCTCTCTGGGGCCAACGTCCTGACTTTC; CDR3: CASSYSGLSGANVLTF
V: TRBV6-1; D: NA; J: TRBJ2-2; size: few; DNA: TGTGCCACGGGGGACAGAAACACCGGGGAGCTGTTTTTT; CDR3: CATGDRNTGELFF
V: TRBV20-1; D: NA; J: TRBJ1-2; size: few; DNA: TGCACTCTCTCACAGGGAGAGGGCTACACCTTC; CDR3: CTLSQGEGYTF
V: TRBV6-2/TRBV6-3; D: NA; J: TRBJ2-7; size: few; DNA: TGTGCCAGCAGCCCCCGGGACCCGGAGGACTACGAGCAGTACTTC; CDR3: CASSPRDPEDYEQYF
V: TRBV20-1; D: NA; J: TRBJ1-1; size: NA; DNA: TGCAGTGCTAGAGACAGTCGCGGAACTGAAGCTTTCTTT; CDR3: CSARDSRGTEAFF
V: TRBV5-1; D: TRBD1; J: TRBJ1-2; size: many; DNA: TGCGCCAGCAGCTTTCAGGGGGCAGCCCCTGATGGCTACACCTTC; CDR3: CASSFQGAAPDGYTF
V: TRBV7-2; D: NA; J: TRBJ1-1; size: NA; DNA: TGTGCCAGCAGCCCCGTCGGGGGAGATAACGAAGCTTTCTTT; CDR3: CASSPVGGDNEAFF
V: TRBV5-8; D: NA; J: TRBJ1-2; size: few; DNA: TGTGCCAGCAGCTTGGTTGGCTACACCTTC; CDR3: CASSLVGYTF
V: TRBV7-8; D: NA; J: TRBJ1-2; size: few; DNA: TGTGCCAGCAGCTTAGGGGGGGCGGGCTACACCTTC; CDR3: CASSLGGAGYTF
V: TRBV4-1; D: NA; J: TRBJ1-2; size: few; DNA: TGCGCCAGCAGCCTAAAGAACGAGGAACCTTATGGCTACACCTTC; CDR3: CASSLKNEEPYGYTF
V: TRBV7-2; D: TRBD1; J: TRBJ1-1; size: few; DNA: TGTGCCAGCAGCCCCCACGCCCAGGGGGCGAACACTGAAGCTTTCTTT; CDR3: CASSPHAQGANTEAFF
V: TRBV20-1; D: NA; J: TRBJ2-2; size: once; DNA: TGCAGTGCTAGAGATCTCCCTAGAACGAACACCGGGGAGCTGTTTTTT; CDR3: CSARDLPRTNTGELFF
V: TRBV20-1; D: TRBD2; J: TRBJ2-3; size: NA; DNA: TGCAGTGCCCAAACTAGCGGGGGGACAGATACGCAGTATTTT; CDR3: CSAQTSGGTDTQYF
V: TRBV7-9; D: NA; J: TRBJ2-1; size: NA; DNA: TGTGCCAGCAGCAGGACAGCTCCTGAGCAGTTCTTC; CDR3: CASSRTAPEQFF
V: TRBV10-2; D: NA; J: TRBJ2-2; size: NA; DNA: TGCGCCAGCAGTGATGGACAGAACACCGGGGAGCTGTTTTTT; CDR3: CASSDGQNTGELFF
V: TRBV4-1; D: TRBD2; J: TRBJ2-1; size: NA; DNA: TGCGCCAGCAGCCAATGGGGGGGGTATGAGCAGTTCTTC; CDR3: CASSQWGGYEQFF
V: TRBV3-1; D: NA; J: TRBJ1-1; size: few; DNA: TGTGCCAGCAGCCACCCAATTAACACTGAAGCTTTCTTT; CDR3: CASSHPINTEAFF
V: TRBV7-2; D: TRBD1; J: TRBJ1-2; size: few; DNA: TGTGCCAGCAGCTTCTCTTTCGGGCAGGGGGATGGCTACACCTTC; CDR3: CASSFSFGQGDGYTF
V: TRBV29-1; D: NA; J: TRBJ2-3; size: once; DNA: TGCAGCGTTGAAAGGGCCACCGGGGCAGATACGCAGTATTTT; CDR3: CSVERATGADTQYF
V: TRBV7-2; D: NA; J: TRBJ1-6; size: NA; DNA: TGTGCCAGCAGCTTAGCCGCCGACAGCAATTCACCCCTCCACTTT; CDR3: CASSLAADSNSPLHF
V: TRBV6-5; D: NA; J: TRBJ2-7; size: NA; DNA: TGTGCCAGCAGTTACTCGAAATGGGCCCTCTCCTACGAGCAGTACTTC; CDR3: CASSYSKWALSYEQYF
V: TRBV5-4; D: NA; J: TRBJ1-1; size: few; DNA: TGTGCCAGCAGCGGTCCGGGGATTGGCGCTTTCTTT; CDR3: CASSGPGIGAFF
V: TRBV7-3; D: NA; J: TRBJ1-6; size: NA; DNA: TGTGCCAGCAGCTCCCAAAATAATTCACCCCTCCACTTT; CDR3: CASSSQNNSPLHF
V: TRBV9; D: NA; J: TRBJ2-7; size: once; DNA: TGTGCCAGCAGCAACAGGGCTCTCGGTATCGGCGAGCAGTACTTC; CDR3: CASSNRALGIGEQYF
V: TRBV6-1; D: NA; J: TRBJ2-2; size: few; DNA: TGTGCCAGCAGCCACGGGGCGTGGCAGGGGCTGACCGGGGAGCTGTTTTTT; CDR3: CASSHGAWQGLTGELFF
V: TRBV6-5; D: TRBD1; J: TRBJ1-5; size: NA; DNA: TGTGCCAGCAGTTGGACAGGGGGTAGCAATCAGGCCCAGCATTTT; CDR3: CASSWTGGSNQAQHF
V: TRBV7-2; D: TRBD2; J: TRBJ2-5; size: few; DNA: TGTGCCAGCAGCCTAGGAGTACTAGCGGGAGCTGAGACCCAGTACTTC; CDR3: CASSLGVLAGAETQYF
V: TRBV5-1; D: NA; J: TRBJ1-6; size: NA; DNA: TGCGCCAGCAGGCCCCAAGCGGCACCCACTAATTCACGCCTCCACTTT; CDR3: CASRPQAAPTNSRLHF
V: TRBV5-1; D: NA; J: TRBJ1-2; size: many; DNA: TGCGCCAGCAGCTTGGGGGGCGAGAACTATGGCTACACCTTC; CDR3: CASSLGGENYGYTF
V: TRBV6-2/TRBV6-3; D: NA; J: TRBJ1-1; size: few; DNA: TGTGCCAGCAGGAGAACAGGGTCGAGCACTGAAGCTTTCTTT; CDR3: CASRRTGSSTEAFF
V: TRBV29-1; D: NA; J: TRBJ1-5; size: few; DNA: TGCAGCGTTGTTTTAGGGGGAGACGGTCAGCCCCAGCATTTT; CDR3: CSVVLGGDGQPQHF
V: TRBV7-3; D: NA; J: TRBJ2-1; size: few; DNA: TGTGCCAGCAGCCGAGGGGCAGGGCCCAATGAGCAGTTCTTC; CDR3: CASSRGAGPNEQFF
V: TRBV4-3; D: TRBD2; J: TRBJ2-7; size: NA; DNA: TGCGCCAGCAGCCAAGATCAGAGCGGGAGGCGCTACTGCCCCTCCTACGAGCAGTACTTC; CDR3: CASSQDQSGRRYCPSYEQYF
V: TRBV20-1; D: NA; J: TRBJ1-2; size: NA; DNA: TGCAGTGCTATCCGACAGTACCCATATGGCTACACCTTC; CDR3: CSAIRQYPYGYTF
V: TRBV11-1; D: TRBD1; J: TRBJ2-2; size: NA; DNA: TGTGCCAGCAGCCCGCTTTCCCGGACAGGCCTTATCCATCACAACACCGGGGAGCTGTTTTTT; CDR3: CASSPLSRTGLIHHNTGELFF
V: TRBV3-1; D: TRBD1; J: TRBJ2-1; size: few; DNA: TGTGCCAGCAGCCAAGGGGGGACAGCCAATACCCAGCAGTTCTTC; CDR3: CASSQGGTANTQQFF